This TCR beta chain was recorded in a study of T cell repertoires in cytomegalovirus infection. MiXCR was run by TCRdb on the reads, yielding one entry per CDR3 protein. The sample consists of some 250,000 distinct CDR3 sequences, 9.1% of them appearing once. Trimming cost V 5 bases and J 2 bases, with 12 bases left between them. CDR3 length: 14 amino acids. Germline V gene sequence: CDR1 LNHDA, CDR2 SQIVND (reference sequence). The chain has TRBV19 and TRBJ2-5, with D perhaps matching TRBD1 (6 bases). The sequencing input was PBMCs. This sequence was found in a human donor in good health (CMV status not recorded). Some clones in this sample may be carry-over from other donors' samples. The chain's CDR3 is CASSFRDTQETQYF. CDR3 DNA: TGTGCCAGTAGTTTCCGGGACACTCAAGAGACCCAGTACTTC.